The clone carrying this T cell receptor beta chain was counted only a few times. The entry originates in a study of cytomegalovirus exposure and HLA in healthy donors. PCR used 60 Vbeta primers and 13 Jbeta primers. Only in-frame clones appear in the TCRdb table, and some are missing; sequencing was by immunoSEQ multiplex PCR. This sample has around 170,000 clones, with roughly 80% found just once. J lost 7 bases, V lost 2 bases, and 10 bases had no gene match. The CDR3 consists of 15 residues. The V gene's germline CDR1 is SGHVS and CDR2 FQNEAQ. The chain combines TRBV7-8 with TRBJ1-1, with 7 bases lining up with TRBD1. The sample taken for sequencing was PBMCs. The receptor was derived from a man in his fifties in good health and CMV-seropositive. Here the CDR3 reads CASSLLTQGIGEAFF. As DNA, the CDR3 is TGTGCCAGCAGCTTATTGACACAGGGGATAGGTGAAGCTTTCTTT.